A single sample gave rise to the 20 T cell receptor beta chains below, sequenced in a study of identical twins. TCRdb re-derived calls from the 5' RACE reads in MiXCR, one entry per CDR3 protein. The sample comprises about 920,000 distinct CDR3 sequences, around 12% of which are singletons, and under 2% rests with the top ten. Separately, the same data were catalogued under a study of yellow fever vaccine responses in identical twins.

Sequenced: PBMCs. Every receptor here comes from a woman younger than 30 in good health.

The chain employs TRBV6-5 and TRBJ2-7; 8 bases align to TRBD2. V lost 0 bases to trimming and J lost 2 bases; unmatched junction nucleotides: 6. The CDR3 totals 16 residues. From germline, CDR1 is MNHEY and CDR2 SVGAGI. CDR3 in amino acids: CASSYSFSGKTYEQYF. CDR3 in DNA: TGTGCCAGCAGTTACTCGTTTAGCGGGAAAACCTACGAGCAGTACTTC.

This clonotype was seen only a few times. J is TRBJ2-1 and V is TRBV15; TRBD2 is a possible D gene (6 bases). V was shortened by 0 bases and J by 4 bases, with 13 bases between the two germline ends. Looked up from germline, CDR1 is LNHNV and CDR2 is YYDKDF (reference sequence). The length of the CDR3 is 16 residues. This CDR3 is CATSRDVRERYNEQFF. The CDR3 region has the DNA TGTGCCACCAGCAGAGATGTACGGGAGAGGTACAATGAGCAGTTCTTC.

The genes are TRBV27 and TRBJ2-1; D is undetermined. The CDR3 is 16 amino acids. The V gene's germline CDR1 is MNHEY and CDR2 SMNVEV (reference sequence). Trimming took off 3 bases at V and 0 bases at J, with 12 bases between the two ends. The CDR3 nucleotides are TGTGCCAGCAGTTTTAAGGTCTCAAGCTCCTACAATGAGCAGTTCTTC. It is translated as CASSFKVSSSYNEQFF.

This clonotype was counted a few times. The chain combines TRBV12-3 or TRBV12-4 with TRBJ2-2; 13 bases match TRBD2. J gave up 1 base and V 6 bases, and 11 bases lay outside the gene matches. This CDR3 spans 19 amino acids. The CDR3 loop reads CASSSRTSGRARNTGELFF. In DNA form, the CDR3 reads TGTGCCAGCAGCTCCCGGACTAGCGGGAGAGCTCGGAACACCGGGGAGCTGTTTTTT.

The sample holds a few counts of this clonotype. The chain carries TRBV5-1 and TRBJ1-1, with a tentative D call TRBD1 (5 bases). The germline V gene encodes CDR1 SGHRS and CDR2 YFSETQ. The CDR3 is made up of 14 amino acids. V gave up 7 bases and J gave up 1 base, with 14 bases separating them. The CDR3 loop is CASGFGHQNTEAFF. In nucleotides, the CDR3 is TGCGCCAGCGGGTTTGGACATCAGAACACTGAAGCTTTCTTT. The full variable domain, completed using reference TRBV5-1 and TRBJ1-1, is KAGVTQTPRYLIKTRGQQVTLSCSPISGHRSVSWYQQTPGQGLQFLFEYFSETQRNKGNFPGRFSGRQFSNSRSEMNVSTLELGDSALYLCASGFGHQNTEAFFGQGTRLTVV.

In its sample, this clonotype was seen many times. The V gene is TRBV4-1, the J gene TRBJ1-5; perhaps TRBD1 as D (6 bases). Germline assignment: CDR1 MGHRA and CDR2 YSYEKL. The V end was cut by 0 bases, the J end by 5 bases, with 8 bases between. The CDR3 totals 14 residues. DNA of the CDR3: TGCGCCAGCAGCCAAGAGAGGGGGTATCAGCCCCAGCATTTT. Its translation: CASSQERGYQPQHF.

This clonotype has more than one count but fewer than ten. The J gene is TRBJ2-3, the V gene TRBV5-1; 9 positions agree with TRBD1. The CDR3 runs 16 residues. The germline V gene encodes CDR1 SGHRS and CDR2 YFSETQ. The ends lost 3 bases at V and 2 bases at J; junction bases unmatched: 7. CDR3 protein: CASSSDRGGFTDTQYF. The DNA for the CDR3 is TGCGCCAGCAGCTCGGACAGGGGAGGGTTCACAGATACGCAGTATTTT.

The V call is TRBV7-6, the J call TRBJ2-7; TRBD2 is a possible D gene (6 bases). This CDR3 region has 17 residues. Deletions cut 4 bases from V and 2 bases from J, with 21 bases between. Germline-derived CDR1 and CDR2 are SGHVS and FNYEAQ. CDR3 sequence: CASSSFPAGSTPYEQYF. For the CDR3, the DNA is TGTGCCAGCAGCTCCTTCCCGGCGGGGTCTACCCCCTACGAGCAGTACTTC.

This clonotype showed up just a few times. The DNA of the CDR3 is TGTGCCAGCAGCCGACAGGCTAGCTACGAGCAGTACGTC. Translated, it gives CASSRQASYEQYV. The chain combines TRBV7-9 with TRBJ2-7, with a tentative D call TRBD1 (6 bases). The germline gives CDR1 SEHNR, CDR2 FQNEAQ (reference sequence). The CDR3 runs to 13 residues. The V end lost 5 bases, the J end lost 3 bases, and 11 bases lay between the germline ends.

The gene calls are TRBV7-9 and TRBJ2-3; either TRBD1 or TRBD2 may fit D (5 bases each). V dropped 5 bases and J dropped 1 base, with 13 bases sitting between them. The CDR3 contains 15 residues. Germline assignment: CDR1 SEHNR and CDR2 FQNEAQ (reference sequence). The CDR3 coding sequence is TGTGCCAGCAGCCAAACCGGGGACCGCACAGATACGCAGTATTTT. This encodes CASSQTGDRTDTQYF.

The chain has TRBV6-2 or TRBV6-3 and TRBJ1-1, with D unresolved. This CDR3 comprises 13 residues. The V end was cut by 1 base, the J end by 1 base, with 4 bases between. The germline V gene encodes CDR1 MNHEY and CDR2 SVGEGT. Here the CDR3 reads CASSYWRNTEAFF. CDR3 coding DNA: TGTGCCAGCAGTTACTGGCGGAACACTGAAGCTTTCTTT.

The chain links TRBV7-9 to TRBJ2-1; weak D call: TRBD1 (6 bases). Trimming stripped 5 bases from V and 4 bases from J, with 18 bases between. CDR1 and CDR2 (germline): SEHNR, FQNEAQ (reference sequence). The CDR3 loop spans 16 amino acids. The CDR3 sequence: CASSTTTGLSYNEQFF. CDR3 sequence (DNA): TGTGCCAGCAGCACCACGACAGGTTTAAGTTACAATGAGCAGTTCTTC.

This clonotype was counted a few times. CDR3 sequence (DNA): TGTGCCAGCAGTACCTCGTGGGGGCTTGGAAACACCATATATTTT. This gives the protein CASSTSWGLGNTIYF. V usage is TRBV6-5 and J usage is TRBJ1-3; the D gene is possibly TRBD1 (6 bases). CDR1 and CDR2 (germline): MNHEY, SVGAGI. Trimming removed 5 bases at V and 3 bases at J, with 14 bases between. This CDR3 spans 15 amino acids.

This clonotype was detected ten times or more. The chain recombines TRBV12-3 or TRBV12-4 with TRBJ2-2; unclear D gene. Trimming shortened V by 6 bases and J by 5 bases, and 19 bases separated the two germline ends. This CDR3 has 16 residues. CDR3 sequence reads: CASSPNQAPGTGELFF. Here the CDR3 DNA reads TGTGCCAGCAGCCCAAATCAGGCCCCCGGGACCGGGGAGCTGTTTTTT.

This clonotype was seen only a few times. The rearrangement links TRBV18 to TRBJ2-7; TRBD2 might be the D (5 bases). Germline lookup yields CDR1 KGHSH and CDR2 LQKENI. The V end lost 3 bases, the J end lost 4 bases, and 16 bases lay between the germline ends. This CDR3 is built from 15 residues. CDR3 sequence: CASSPVAGRGYEQYF. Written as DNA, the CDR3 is TGTGCCAGCTCACCGGTAGCAGGCAGAGGGTACGAGCAGTACTTC.

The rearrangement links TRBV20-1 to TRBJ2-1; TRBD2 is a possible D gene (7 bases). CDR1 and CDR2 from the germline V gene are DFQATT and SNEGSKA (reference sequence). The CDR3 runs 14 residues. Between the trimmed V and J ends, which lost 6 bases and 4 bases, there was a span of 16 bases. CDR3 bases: TGCAGTGCCGGGCCCGGGGGGCTTTACAATGAGCAGTTCTTC. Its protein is CSAGPGGLYNEQFF.

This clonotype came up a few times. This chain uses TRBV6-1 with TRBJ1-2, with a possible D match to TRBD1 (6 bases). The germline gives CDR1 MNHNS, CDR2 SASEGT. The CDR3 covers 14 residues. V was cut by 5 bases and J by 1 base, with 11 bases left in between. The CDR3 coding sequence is TGTGCCAGCAGTAGCGGGACACGTAACTATGGCTACACCTTC. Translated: CASSSGTRNYGYTF.

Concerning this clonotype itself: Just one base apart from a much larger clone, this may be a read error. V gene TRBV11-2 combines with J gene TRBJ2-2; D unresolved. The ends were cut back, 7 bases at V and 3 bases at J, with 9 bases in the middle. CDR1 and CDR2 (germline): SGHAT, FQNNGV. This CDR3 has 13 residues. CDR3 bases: TGTGCCAGCACCAAGAGAGACACCGGGGAGCTGTTTTTT. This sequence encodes CASTKRDTGELFF. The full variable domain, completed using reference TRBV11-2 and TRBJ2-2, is EAGVAQSPRYKIIEKRQSVAFWCNPISGHATLYWYQQILGQGPKLLIQFQNNGVVDDSQLPKDRFSAERLKGVDSTLKIQPAKLEDSAVYLCASTKRDTGELFFGEGSRLTVL.

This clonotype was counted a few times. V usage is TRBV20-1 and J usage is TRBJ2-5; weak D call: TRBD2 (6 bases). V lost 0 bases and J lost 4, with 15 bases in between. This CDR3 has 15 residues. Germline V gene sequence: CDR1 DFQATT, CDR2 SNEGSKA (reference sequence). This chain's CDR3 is CSARDWKRRGETQYF. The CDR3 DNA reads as TGCAGTGCTAGAGATTGGAAGCGGAGGGGAGAGACCCAGTACTTC.

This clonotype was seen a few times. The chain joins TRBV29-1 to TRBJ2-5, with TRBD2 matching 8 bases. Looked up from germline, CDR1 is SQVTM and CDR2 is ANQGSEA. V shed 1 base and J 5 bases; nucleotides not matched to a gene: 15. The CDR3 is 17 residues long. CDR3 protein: CSVEGRRNGRAVETQYF. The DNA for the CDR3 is TGCAGCGTTGAAGGTCGTCGAAACGGGAGGGCCGTTGAGACCCAGTACTTC.